The source of this T cell receptor beta chain is a study of T cells after yellow fever vaccination. Germline V gene sequence: CDR1 MDHEN, CDR2 SYDVKM. The length of the CDR3 is 12 residues. V dropped 8 bases and J dropped 5 bases, with 10 bases sitting between them. Points from the study as a whole: Clonotypes found in both CD4 and CD8 compartments made up a small share.

This clonotype was seen many times. What it recognizes is unknown. It was through 5'RACE template switching that TCR cDNA was made, with a universal primer site and UMIs added. MiXCR, run by TCRdb on the 5' RACE reads, gives a single entry per CDR3 protein. There are 250,000 to 400,000 distinct CDR3 sequences in the sample; approximately 4% occur only once, and under 30% lies in the top ten. This chain uses TRBV28 with TRBJ2-1; TRBD1 or TRBD2 may be the D gene (5 bases each). The receptor was derived from a man between 18 and 29 years old who received the YFV17D yellow fever vaccine. The specimen was PBMCs, collected 5 days after the yellow fever booster vaccination. The CDR3 loop reads CASSLGDNEQFF. The CDR3 DNA reads as TGTGCCAGCTCTCTGGGGGACAATGAGCAGTTCTTC.